The 11 T cell receptor beta chains below all came from one sample that was sequenced in a study of T cell clones after liver transplantation. Libraries were prepared by immunoSEQ multiplex PCR; TCRdb keeps only in-frame clonotypes and omits some of them. This table holds about 72,000 clones, about nine tenths found once. This sample comprised CD4+ T cells from blood, obtained before liver transplant. Receptor source: a human donor who received a liver transplant.

The chain is built from TRBV9 and TRBJ1-4; the D gene is possibly TRBD1 (6 bases). The germline V gene has CDR1 SGDLS and CDR2 YYNGEE. This CDR3 region has 16 residues. The V end lost 4 bases, the J end lost 6 bases, and 19 bases lay between the germline ends. Here the CDR3 reads CASSPGPGVRDEKLFF. Here the CDR3 DNA reads TGTGCCAGCAGCCCAGGGCCAGGGGTTCGCGATGAAAAACTGTTTTTT.

The chain couples TRBV4-1 to TRBJ1-5, with 7 bases fitting TRBD1. Germline CDR1 is MGHRA and CDR2 is YSYEKL. The CDR3 extends over 17 amino acids. The V gene end was trimmed by 2 bases and the J gene end by 0 bases; junction bases not matched to a gene: 7. The CDR3: CASSQLWTGYSNQPQHF. The CDR3 bases are TGCGCCAGCAGCCAACTCTGGACAGGCTATAGCAATCAGCCCCAGCATTTT.

The chain employs TRBV7-3 and TRBJ2-1, with D hard to call. This CDR3 region has 14 residues. The ends were cut back, 1 base at V and 8 bases at J, with 12 bases in the middle. The germline V gene encodes CDR1 SGHTA and CDR2 FQGTGA. The CDR3 loop is CASSLRSEEDEQFF. In DNA form, the CDR3 reads TGTGCCAGCAGCTTAAGATCAGAAGAAGATGAGCAGTTCTTC.

The chain couples TRBV11-2 to TRBJ2-7; a weak D match, TRBD1 (5 bases). This CDR3 is built from 12 residues. CDR1 SGHAT and CDR2 FQNNGV come from the germline V gene. With 2 bases removed from V and 4 bases from J, the gap between germline ends came to 6 bases. In DNA form, the CDR3 reads TGTGCCAGCAGCTTACGACAGTACGAGCAGTACTTC. Translated: CASSLRQYEQYF.

This clone is a singleton in its sample. The rearrangement links TRBV7-6 to TRBJ2-7, with 12 bases identical to TRBD2. Germline-derived CDR1 and CDR2 are SGHVS and FNYEAQ. Trimming cost V 3 bases and J 3 bases; bases outside gene matches: 3. The CDR3 runs to 15 residues. CDR3 DNA sequence: TGTGCCAGCAGCTTTTCGACTAGCGGGAGCTACGAGCAGTACTTC. Translated: CASSFSTSGSYEQYF. The full variable domain, rest sourced from reference TRBV7-6 and TRBJ2-7, is GAGVSQSPRYKVTKRGQDVALRCDPISGHVSLYWYRQALGQGPEFLTYFNYEAQQDKSGLPNDRFSAERPEGSISTLTIQRTEQRDSAMYRCASSFSTSGSYEQYFGPGTRLTVT.

This clone showed up just once. The chain recombines TRBV10-3 with TRBJ2-3; TRBD2 matches at 10 bases. Trimming took 6 bases from V and 3 from J; bases not matched to a gene: 9. Per germline, CDR1 ENHRY and CDR2 SYGVKD. The CDR3 is made up of 16 amino acids. The DNA of the CDR3 is TGTGCCATCAGCCGCTATGAGACTAGCGGGACAGATACGCAGTATTTT. It encodes CAISRYETSGTDTQYF.

The chain recombines TRBV4-3 with TRBJ1-5, with D unclear. Germline V gene sequence: CDR1 LGHNA, CDR2 YSLEER. V dropped 2 bases and J dropped 2 bases, with 13 bases sitting between them. This CDR3 spans 16 amino acids. The CDR3 reads CASSQSGRSGNQPQHF. In DNA form, the CDR3 reads TGCGCCAGCAGCCAATCCGGACGAAGTGGCAATCAGCCCCAGCATTTT.

The gene calls are TRBV5-1 and TRBJ1-1; 8 bases fit TRBD1. Trimming at V came to 4 bases and at J to 2 bases, leaving 4 bases not matched to a gene. The CDR3 consists of 14 residues. Germline V gene lookup returns CDR1 SGHRS and CDR2 YFSETQ. CDR3 in amino acids: CASSPQGANTEAFF. CDR3 nucleotide sequence: TGCGCCAGCAGCCCCCAGGGGGCTAACACTGAAGCTTTCTTT.

CDR3 in amino acids: CASSFGDSTFVTEAFF. CDR3 sequence (DNA): TGCGCCAGCAGCTTCGGGGACAGTACGTTTGTCACTGAAGCTTTCTTT. This rearrangement joins TRBV5-1 to TRBJ1-1; TRBD1 matches at 7 bases. The CDR3 covers 16 residues. The germline CDR1 and CDR2 sequences are SGHRS and YFSETQ. The J segment lost 4 bases and the V segment lost 2 bases, leaving 11 bases of the junction unmatched.

The chain couples TRBV25-1 to TRBJ2-7, with D unresolved. This CDR3 spans 12 amino acids. The germline CDR1 and CDR2 sequences are MGHDK and SYGVNS. V was trimmed by 5 bases and J by 4 bases, leaving 9 bases between them. DNA of the CDR3: TGTGCCAGCAGTTCAAAACTATACGAGCAGTACTTC. Residues: CASSSKLYEQYF.

This rearrangement joins TRBV5-1 to TRBJ2-5; the D gene is possibly TRBD1 (6 bases). V shed 1 base and J shed 5 bases, with 6 bases lying between them. The CDR3 runs 12 residues. Per the germline V gene, CDR1 is SGHRS and CDR2 is YFSETQ. Written as DNA, the CDR3 is TGCGCCAGCAGCTTGAGGGGGGAGACCCAGTACTTC. This encodes CASSLRGETQYF. The full variable domain, in which reference TRBV5-1 and TRBJ2-5 provide the parts outside the CDR3, is KAGVTQTPRYLIKTRGQQVTLSCSPISGHRSVSWYQQTPGQGLQFLFEYFSETQRNKGNFPGRFSGRQFSNSRSEMNVSTLELGDSALYLCASSLRGETQYFGPGTRLLVL.